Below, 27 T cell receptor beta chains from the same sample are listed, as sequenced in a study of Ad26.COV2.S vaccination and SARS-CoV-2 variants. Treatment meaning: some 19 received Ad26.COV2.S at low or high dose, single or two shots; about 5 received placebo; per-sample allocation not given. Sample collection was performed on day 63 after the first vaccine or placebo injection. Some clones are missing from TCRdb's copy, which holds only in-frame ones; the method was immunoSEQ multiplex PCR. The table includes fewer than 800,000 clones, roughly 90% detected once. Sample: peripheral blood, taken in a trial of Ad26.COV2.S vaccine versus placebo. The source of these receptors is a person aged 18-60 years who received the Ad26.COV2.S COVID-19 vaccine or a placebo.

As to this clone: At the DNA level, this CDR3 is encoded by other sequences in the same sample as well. DNA of the CDR3: TGTGCCAGTAGTATAGCTGGATCTGGGGCCAACGTCCTGACTTTC. This gives the protein CASSIAGSGANVLTF. This chain connects TRBV19 to TRBJ2-6; D gene uncertain. V was trimmed by 1 base and J by 1 base, leaving 5 bases between them. Germline lookup yields CDR1 LNHDA and CDR2 SQIVND (reference sequence). The CDR3 loop spans 15 amino acids.

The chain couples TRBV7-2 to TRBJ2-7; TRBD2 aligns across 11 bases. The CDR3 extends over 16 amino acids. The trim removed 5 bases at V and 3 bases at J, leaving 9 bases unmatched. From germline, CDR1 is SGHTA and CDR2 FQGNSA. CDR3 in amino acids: CASSPLGLAVLYEQYF. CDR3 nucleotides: TGTGCCAGCAGCCCCCTGGGACTAGCGGTCCTCTACGAGCAGTACTTC.

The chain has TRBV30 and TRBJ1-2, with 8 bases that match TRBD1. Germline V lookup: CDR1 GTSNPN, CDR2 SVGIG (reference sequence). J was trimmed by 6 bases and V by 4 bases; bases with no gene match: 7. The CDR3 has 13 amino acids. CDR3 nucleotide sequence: TGTGCCTGGACCTTGACAGGGGACGATGGCTACACCTTC. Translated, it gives CAWTLTGDDGYTF.

The CDR3, as DNA: TGTGCCAGCAGCCTAACAGAGTTCTATGGCTACACCTTC. Amino acid sequence: CASSLTEFYGYTF. This rearrangement joins TRBV7-9 to TRBJ1-2; D not certain. This CDR3 is 13 amino acids long. CDR1 and CDR2 (germline): SEHNR, FQNEAQ (reference sequence). V dropped 5 bases and J dropped 4 bases, with 11 bases sitting between them.

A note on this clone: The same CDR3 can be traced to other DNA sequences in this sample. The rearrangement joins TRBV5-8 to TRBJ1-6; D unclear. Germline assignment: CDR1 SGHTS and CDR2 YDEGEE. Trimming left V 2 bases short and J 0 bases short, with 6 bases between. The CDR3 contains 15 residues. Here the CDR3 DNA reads TGTGCCAGCAGCTTAGACCACTCCTATAATTCACCCCTCCACTTT. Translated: CASSLDHSYNSPLHF.

In nucleotides, the CDR3 is TGTGCCAGCTCACCGCCAACCCGAGATACGCAGTATTTT. Amino acids: CASSPPTRDTQYF. The chain uses TRBV18 and TRBJ2-3; no clear D. In germline, CDR1 is KGHSH, CDR2 LQKENI. The V end was cut by 3 bases, the J end by 5 bases, with 9 bases between. This CDR3 is built from 13 residues.

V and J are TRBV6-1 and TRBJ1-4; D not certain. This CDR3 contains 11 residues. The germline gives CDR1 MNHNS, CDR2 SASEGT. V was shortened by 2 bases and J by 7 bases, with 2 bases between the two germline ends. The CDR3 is CASSEFEKLFF. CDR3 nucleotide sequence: TGTGCCAGCAGTGAATTTGAAAAACTGTTTTTT.

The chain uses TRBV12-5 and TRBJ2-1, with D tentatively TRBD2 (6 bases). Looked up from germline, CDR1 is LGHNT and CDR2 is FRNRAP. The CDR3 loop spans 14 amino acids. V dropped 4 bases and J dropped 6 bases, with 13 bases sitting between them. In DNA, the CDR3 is TGTGCTAGTGGTTCTCGGGAGAGCGGCAATGAGCAGTTCTTC. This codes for CASGSRESGNEQFF.

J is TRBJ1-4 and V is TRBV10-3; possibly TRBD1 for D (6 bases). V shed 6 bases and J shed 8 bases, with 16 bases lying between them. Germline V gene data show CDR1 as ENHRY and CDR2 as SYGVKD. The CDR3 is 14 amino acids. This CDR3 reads CAISPGQKAEKLFF. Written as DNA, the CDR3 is TGTGCCATCAGCCCCGGACAGAAAGCGGAAAAACTGTTTTTT.

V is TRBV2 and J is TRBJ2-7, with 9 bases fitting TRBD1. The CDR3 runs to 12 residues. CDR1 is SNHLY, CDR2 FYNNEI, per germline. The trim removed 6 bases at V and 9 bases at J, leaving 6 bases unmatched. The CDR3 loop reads CASRQGAVGQYF. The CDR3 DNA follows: TGTGCCAGCAGACAGGGGGCTGTGGGGCAGTACTTC.

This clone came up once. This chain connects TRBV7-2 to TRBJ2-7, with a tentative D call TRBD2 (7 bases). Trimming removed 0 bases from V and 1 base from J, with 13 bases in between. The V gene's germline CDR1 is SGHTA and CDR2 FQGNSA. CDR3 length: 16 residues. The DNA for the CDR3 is TGTGCCAGCAGCTTAGCAGGCGGGGGCCATTCCTACGAGCAGTACTTC. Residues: CASSLAGGGHSYEQYF.

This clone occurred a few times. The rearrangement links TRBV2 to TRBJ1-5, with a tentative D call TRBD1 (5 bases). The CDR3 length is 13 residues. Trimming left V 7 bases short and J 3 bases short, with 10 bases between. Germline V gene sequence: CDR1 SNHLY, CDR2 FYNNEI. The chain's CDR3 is CASKRGANQPQHF. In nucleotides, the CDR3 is TGTGCCAGCAAACGAGGGGCCAATCAGCCCCAGCATTTT.

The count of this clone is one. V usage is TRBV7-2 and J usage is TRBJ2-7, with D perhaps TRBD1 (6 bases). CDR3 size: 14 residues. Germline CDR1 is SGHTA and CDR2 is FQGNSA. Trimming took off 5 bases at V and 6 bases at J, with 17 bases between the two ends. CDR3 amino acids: CASSAQRTALEQYF. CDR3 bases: TGTGCCAGCAGCGCCCAAAGGACAGCGCTCGAGCAGTACTTC. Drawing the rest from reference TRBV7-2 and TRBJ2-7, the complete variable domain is GAGVSQSPSNKVTEKGKDVELRCDPISGHTALYWYRQSLGQGLEFLIYFQGNSAPDKSGLPSDRFSAERTGGSVSTLTIQRTQQEDSAVYLCASSAQRTALEQYFGPGTRLTVT.

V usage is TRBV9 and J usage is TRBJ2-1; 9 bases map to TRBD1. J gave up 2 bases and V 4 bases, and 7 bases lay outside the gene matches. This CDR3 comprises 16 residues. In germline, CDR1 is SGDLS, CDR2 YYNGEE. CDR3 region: CASSPLGTGTYNEQFF. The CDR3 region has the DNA TGTGCCAGCAGCCCCCTCGGGACAGGGACCTACAATGAGCAGTTCTTC.

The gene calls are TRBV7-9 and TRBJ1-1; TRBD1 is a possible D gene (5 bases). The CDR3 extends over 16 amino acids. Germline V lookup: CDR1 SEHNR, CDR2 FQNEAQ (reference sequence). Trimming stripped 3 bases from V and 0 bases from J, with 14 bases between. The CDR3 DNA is TGTGCCAGCAGCTTTGTGGGGGGGTCCATGAACACTGAAGCTTTCTTT. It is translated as CASSFVGGSMNTEAFF.

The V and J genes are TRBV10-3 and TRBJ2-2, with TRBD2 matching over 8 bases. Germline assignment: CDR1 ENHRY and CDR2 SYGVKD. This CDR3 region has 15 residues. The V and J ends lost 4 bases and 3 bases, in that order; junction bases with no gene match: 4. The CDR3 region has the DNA TGTGCCATCAGTGGTACTAGCGGCTACACCGGGGAGCTGTTTTTT. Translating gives CAISGTSGYTGELFF.

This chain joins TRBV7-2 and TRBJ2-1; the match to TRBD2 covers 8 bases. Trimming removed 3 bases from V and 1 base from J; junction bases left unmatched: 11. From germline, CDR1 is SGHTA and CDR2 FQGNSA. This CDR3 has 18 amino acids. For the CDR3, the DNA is TGTGCCAGCAGCTTGTTTACGGGGGGGCTTAAATCCTACAATGAGCAGTTCTTC. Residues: CASSLFTGGLKSYNEQFF. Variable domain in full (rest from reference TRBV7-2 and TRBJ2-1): GAGVSQSPSNKVTEKGKDVELRCDPISGHTALYWYRQSLGQGLEFLIYFQGNSAPDKSGLPSDRFSAERTGGSVSTLTIQRTQQEDSAVYLCASSLFTGGLKSYNEQFFGPGTRLTVL.

CDR3 nucleotide sequence: TGCGCCAGCCAAAGGGAGCACTACGAGCAGTACTTC. Its protein is CASQREHYEQYF. The chain uses TRBV5-1 and TRBJ2-7; a weak D match, TRBD2 (5 bases). Germline CDR1 is SGHRS and CDR2 is YFSETQ. V lost 7 bases to trimming and J lost 3 bases, with 11 bases between them. The CDR3 has 12 amino acids.

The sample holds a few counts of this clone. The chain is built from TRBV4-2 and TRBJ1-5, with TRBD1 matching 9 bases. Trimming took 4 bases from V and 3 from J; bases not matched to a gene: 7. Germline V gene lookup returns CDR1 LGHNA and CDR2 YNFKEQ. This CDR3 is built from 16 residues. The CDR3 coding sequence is TGTGCCAGCAGCCGGGGACAGGGTGATGACAATCAGCCCCAGCATTTT. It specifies CASSRGQGDDNQPQHF.

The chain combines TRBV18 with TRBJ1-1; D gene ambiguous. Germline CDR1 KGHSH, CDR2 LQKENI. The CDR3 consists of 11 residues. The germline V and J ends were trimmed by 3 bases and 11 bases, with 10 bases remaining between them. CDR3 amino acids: CASSPGGNAFF. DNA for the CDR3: TGTGCCAGCTCACCGGGCGGGAACGCTTTCTTT.

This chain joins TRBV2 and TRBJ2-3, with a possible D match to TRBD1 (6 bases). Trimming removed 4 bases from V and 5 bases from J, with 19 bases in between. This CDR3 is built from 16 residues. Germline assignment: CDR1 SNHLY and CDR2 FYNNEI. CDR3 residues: CASSVERTALRDTQYF. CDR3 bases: TGTGCCAGCAGTGTTGAACGGACAGCCCTCCGAGATACGCAGTATTTT.

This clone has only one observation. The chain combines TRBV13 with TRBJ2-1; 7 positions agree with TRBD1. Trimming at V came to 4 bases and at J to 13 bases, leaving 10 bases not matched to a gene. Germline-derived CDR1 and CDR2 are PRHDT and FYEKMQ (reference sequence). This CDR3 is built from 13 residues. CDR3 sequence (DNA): TGTGCCAGCAGCTCCGACAGGGTAGGGAGACAGTTCTTC. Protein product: CASSSDRVGRQFF. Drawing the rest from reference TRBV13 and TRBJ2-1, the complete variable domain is AAGVIQSPRHLIKEKRETATLKCYPIPRHDTVYWYQQGPGQDPQFLISFYEKMQSDKGSIPDRFSAQQFSDYHSELNMSSLELGDSALYFCASSSDRVGRQFFGPGTRLTVL.

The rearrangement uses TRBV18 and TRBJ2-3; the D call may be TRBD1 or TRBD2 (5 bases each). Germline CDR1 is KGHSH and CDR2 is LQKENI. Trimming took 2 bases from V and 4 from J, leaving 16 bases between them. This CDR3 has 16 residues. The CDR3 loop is CASSPVVPRGADTQYF. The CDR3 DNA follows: TGTGCCAGCTCACCAGTGGTTCCACGGGGCGCAGATACGCAGTATTTT.

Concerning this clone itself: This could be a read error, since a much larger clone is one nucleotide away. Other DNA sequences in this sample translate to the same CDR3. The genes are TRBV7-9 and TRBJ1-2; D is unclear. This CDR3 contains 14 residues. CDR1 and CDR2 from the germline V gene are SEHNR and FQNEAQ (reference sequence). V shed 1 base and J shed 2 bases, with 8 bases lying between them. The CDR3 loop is CASSLGLANYGYTF. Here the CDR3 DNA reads TGTGCCAGCAGCTTAGGTTTGGCCAACTATGGCTACACCTTC.

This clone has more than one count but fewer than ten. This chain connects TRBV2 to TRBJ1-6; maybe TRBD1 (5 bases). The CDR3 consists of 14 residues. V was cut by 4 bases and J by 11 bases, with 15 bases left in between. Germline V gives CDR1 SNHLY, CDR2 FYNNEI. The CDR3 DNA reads TGTGCCAGCAGTGTTCAGGGTGCGAAGGCACCCCTCCACTTT. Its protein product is CASSVQGAKAPLHF.

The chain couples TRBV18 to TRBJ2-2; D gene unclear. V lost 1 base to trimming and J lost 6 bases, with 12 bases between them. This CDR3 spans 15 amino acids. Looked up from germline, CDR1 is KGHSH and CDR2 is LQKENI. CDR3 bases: TGTGCCAGCTCACCACTTGTCTCCCGGGCCGGGGAGCTGTTTTTT. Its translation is CASSPLVSRAGELFF.

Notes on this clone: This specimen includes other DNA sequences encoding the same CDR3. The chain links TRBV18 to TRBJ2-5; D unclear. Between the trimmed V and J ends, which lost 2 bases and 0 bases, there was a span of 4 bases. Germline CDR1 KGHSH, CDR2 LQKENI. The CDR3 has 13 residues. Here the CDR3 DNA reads TGTGCCAGCTCACCAGGCAACCAAGAGACCCAGTACTTC. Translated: CASSPGNQETQYF.